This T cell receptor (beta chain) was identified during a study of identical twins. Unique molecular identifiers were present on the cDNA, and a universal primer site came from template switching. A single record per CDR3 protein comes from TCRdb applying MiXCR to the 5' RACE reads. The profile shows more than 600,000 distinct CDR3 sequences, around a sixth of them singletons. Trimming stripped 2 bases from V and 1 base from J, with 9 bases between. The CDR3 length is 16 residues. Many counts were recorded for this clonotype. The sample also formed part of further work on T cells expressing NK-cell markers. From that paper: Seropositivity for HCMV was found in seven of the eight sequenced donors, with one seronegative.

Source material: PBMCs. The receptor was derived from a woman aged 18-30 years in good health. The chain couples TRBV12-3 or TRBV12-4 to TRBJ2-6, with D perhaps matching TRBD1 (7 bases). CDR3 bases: TGTGCCAGCAGTTTACCAGGGGGGTCTGGGGCCAACGTCCTGACTTTC. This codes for CASSLPGGSGANVLTF.